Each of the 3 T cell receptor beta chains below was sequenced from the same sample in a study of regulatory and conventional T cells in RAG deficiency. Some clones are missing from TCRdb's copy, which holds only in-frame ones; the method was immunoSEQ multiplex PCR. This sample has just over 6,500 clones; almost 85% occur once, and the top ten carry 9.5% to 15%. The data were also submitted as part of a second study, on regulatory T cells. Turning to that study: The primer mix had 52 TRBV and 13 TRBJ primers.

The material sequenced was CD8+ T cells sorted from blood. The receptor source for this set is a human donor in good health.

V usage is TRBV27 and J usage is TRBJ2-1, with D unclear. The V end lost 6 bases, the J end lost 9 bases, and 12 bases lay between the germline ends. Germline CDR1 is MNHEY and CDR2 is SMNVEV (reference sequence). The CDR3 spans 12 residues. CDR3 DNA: TGTGCCAGCAGCCCTCAAAGGCGTGAGCAGTTCTTC. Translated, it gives CASSPQRREQFF.

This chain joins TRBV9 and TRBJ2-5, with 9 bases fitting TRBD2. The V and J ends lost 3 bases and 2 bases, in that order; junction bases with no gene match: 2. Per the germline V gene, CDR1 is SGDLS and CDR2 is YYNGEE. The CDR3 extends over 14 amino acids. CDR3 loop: CASSALAGQETQYF. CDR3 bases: TGTGCCAGCAGCGCCCTAGCGGGACAAGAGACCCAGTACTTC. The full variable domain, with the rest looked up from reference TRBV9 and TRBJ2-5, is DSGVTQTPKHLITATGQRVTLRCSPRSGDLSVYWYQQSLDQGLQFLIQYYNGEERAKGNILERFSAQQFPDLHSELNLSSLELGDSALYFCASSALAGQETQYFGPGTRLLVL.

The CDR3 bases are TGTGCCAGCAGTTATGTCGTGAATTCACCCCTCCACTTT. Translated: CASSYVVNSPLHF. The chain is built from TRBV6-5 and TRBJ1-6; unclear D gene. V was shortened by 3 bases and J by 7 bases, with 7 bases between the two germline ends. The CDR3 loop spans 13 amino acids. Germline assignment: CDR1 MNHEY and CDR2 SVGAGI.